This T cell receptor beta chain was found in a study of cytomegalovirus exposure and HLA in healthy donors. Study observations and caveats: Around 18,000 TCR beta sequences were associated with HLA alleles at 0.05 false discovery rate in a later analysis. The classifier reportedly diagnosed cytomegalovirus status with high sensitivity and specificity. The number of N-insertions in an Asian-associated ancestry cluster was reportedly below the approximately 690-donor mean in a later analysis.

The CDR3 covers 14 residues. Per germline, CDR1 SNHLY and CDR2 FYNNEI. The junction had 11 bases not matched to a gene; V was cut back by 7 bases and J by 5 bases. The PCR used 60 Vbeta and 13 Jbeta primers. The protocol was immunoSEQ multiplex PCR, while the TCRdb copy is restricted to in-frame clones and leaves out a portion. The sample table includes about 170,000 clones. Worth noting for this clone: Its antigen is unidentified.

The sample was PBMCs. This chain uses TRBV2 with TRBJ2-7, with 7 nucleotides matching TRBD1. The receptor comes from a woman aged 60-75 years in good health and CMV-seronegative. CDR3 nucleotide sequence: TGTGCCAGCATGAGAGTACAGGGGTCGGACGAGCAGTACTTC. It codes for CASMRVQGSDEQYF.